Presented here are 8 T cell receptor beta chains from one specimen sequenced in a study of tumor-infiltrating lymphocytes in primary liver carcinoma. A constant-region primer served to make TCR beta cDNA from about 500 ng total RNA. Employing slightly modified ARM-PCR, three nested multiplex PCR rounds were run, and these gave rise to the TCR beta libraries. TRBV1-TRBV30 forward primers paired with a C-beta reverse primer were used in the first two PCR rounds, which ran approximately 10 cycles each. MiXCR was run by TCRdb on the multiplex PCR reads, yielding one entry per CDR3 protein. The sample lists 300,000 to 400,000 distinct CDR3 sequences; roughly two thirds were seen once. RNA was extracted from whole blood without cell sorting, alongside germline DNA. The sample was peripheral blood. These receptors were taken from a man between 35 and 55 years old with primary liver carcinoma and hepatitis B virus infection.

Details on this clonotype: Compared with germline, one end of the junction differs, possibly owing to a read error. This sequence joins TRBV14 and TRBJ2-3; D unresolved. CDR1 and CDR2 (germline): SGHDN, FVKESK. The CDR3 covers 13 residues. The CDR3 spells CASSLDMVDRQYF. The CDR3 nucleotides are TGTGCCAGCAGCCTCGACATGGTAGATAGGCAGTATTTT.

A note on this clonotype: In this CDR3 the conserved last residue, phenylalanine or tryptophan, is missing, so a read error is likely. The rearrangement joins TRBV11-2 to TRBJ2-7, with 11 bases identical to TRBD2. Per germline, CDR1 SGHAT and CDR2 FQNNGV. After removal of 9 bases from V and 2 bases from J, the junction contained 9 bases not matched to a gene. This CDR3 comprises 15 residues. This CDR3 is CASSPTSGSTYEQYL. The CDR3 DNA reads TGTGCCAGTAGCCCCACTAGCGGGAGTACCTACGAGCAGTACTTA.

This clonotype has a handful of counts. This rearrangement joins TRBV7-9 to TRBJ2-2; 7 bases are a match to TRBD2. The CDR3 loop spans 18 amino acids. With 5 bases clipped from V and 4 bases from J, the junction kept 16 bases outside the gene matches. Germline CDR1 and CDR2: SEHNR and FQNEAQ (reference sequence). DNA of the CDR3: TGTGCCAGCAGCCCACGGACCCCTCGCGGGAGTGTCACCGGGGAGCTGTTTTTT. This gives the protein CASSPRTPRGSVTGELFF.

In the case of this clonotype: A much more abundant neighbour one base away suggests this may be a read error. The CDR3 nucleotides read TGTTCCAGCAGCTTGGGGACCAGTGCTGGCTACACCTTC. Translating gives CSSSLGTSAGYTF. The chain has TRBV5-6 and TRBJ1-2, with TRBD1 as a possible D gene (5 bases). Per germline, CDR1 SGHDT and CDR2 YYEEEE. The CDR3 loop spans 13 amino acids.

Comment on this clonotype: Germline is not matched at one junction end, which may reflect a read error. The chain recombines TRBV11-2 with TRBJ2-3; weak D call: TRBD2 (6 bases). This CDR3 region has 15 residues. Germline V CDR1 and CDR2: SGHAT, FQNNGV. CDR3 loop: CASSPHTGVSGTKYF. As DNA, the CDR3 is TGTGCCAGCAGCCCACATACGGGAGTGTCAGGTACGAAGTATTTT.

This clonotype showed up just once. V and J are TRBV29-1 and TRBJ2-2, with a weak D call TRBD2 (5 bases). V was pared by 3 bases and J by 8 bases, with 19 bases between. The CDR3 runs 15 residues. Looked up from germline, CDR1 is SQVTM and CDR2 is ANQGSEA. CDR3 DNA: TGCAGCGTTGATGACCGCGGGCGGCAACCGGGGGAGCTGTTTTTT. This sequence encodes CSVDDRGRQPGELFF.

This clonotype was detected ten times or more. This rearrangement joins TRBV6-5 to TRBJ2-3, with D maybe TRBD1 (5 bases). V lost 2 bases to trimming and J lost 6 bases, with 18 bases between them. The CDR3 consists of 16 residues. The germline V gene has CDR1 MNHEY and CDR2 SVGAGI. In DNA form, the CDR3 reads TGTGCCAGCAGTTACGGGATCAGGGCAGGGTCGGATACGCAGTATTTT. Translating it yields CASSYGIRAGSDTQYF.

Comment on this clonotype: At one end the junction does not follow the germline gene, possibly because of a read error. V gene TRBV29-1 combines with J gene TRBJ2-4; tentatively, D is TRBD1 (6 bases). The length of the CDR3 is 14 residues. Looked up from germline, CDR1 is SQVTM and CDR2 is ANQGSEA. The CDR3 sequence: CSVLPGDGENIQYF. The CDR3 nucleotides are TGCAGCGTTCTGCCAGGGGACGGGGAAAACATTCAATACTTC.